The sequence of this T cell receptor beta chain was determined in a study of cytomegalovirus exposure and HLA in healthy donors. The V end was cut by 2 bases, the J end by 2 bases, with 9 bases between. The CDR3 has 15 amino acids. Germline CDR1 reads MNHNS; CDR2 reads SASEGT. Primers included in the PCR were 60 Vbeta and 13 Jbeta primers. Some clones are missing from TCRdb's copy, which holds only in-frame ones; the method was immunoSEQ multiplex PCR. The data show approximately 180,000 clones, about 86% seen once. The source material was PBMCs. The chain is built from TRBV6-1 and TRBJ2-2; D is unclear. This TCR came from a woman aged 30 to 39 in good health and CMV-seronegative. CDR3 protein: CASSEFKHNTGELFF. In DNA, the CDR3 is TGTGCCAGCAGTGAATTTAAACATAACACCGGGGAGCTGTTTTTT.